This T cell receptor (beta chain) comes out of a study of CD8 T cells in Susac syndrome. An amount of RNA that ranged from roughly 0.45 to 1 ug was reverse transcribed with random hexamers. The amplification used immunoSEQ multiplex PCR on TCR beta CDR3; it spanned 54 Vbeta and 13 Jbeta. One entry per CDR3 protein results from TCRdb running MiXCR on the immunoSEQ multiplex PCR reads. This repertoire shows about 300,000 distinct CDR3 sequences, roughly 85% found once; its top ten account for about 0.22%. The patients who served as multiple sclerosis controls were treatment-naive and had stable or active relapsing-remitting disease that fulfilled the revised McDonald criteria. Deletions cut 8 bases from V and 4 bases from J, with 17 bases between. The germline V gene encodes CDR1 MDHEN and CDR2 SYDVKM. This CDR3 is 14 amino acids long. Study outcomes and limitations: The study recognized that the number of individuals in its TCR sequencing and HLA analysis was relatively small.

Regarding this clonotype: Its antigen is still unknown.

The sequenced material came from CD8+ T cells from PBMCs. This chain links TRBV28 with TRBJ2-5; D is uncertain. The TCR comes from a human donor with multiple sclerosis. CDR3 DNA: TGTGCCAGCCTCGGTTTCACCGCGGTAGAGACCCAGTACTTC. Protein product: CASLGFTAVETQYF.